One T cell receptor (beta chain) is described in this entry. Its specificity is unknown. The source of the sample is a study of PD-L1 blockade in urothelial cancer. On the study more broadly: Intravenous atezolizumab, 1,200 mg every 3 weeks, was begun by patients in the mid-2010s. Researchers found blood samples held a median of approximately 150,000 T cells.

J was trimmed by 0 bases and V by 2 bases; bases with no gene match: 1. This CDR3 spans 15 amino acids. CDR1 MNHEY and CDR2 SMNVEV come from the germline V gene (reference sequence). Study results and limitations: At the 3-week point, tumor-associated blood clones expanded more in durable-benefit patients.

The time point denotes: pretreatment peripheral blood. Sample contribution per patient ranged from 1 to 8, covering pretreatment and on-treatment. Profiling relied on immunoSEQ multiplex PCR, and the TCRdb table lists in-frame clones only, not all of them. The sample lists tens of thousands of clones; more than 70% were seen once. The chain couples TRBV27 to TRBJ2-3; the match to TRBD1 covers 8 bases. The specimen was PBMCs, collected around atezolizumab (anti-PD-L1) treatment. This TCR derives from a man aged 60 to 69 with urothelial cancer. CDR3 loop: CASSLTGGSTDTQYF. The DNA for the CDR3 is TGTGCCAGCAGTTTAACAGGGGGAAGCACAGATACGCAGTATTTT.